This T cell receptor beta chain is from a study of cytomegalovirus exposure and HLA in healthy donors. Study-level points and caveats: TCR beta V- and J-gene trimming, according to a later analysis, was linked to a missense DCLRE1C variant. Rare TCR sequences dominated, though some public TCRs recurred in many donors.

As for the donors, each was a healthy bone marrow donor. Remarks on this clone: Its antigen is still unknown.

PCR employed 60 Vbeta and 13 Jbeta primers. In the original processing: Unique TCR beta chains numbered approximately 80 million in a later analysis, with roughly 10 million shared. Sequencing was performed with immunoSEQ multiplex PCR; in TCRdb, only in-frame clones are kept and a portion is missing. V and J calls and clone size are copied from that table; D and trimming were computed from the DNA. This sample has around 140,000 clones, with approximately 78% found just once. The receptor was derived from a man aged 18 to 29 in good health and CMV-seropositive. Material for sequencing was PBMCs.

CDR3 loop: CASSMDRSNTGELFF. In DNA, the CDR3 is TGTGCCAGCAGCATGGACAGGTCGAACACCGGGGAGCTGTTTTTT. This chain connects TRBV5-4 to TRBJ2-2, with 7 bases matching TRBD1. Germline loops: CDR1 SGHNT, CDR2 YYREEE (reference sequence). This CDR3 is built from 15 residues. The junction had 3 bases not matched to a gene; V was cut back by 4 bases and J by 0 bases.